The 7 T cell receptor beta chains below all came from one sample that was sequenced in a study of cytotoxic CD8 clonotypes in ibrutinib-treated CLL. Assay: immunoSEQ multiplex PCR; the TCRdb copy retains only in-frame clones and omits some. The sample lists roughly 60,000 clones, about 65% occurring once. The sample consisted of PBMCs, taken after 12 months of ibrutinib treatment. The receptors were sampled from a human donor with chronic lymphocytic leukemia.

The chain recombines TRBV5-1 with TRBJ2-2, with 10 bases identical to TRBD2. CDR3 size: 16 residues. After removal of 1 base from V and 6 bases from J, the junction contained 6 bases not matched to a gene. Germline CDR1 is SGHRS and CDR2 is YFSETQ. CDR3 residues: CASSLRLAGVSGELFF. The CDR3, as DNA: TGCGCCAGCAGCTTGAGGCTAGCGGGAGTTTCCGGGGAGCTGTTTTTT.

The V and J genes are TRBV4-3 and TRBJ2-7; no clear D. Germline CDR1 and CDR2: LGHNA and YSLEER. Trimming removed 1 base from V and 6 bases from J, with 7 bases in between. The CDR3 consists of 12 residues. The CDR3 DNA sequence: TGCGCCAGCAGCCAAGGGCGAAGCGAGCAGTACTTC. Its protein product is CASSQGRSEQYF.

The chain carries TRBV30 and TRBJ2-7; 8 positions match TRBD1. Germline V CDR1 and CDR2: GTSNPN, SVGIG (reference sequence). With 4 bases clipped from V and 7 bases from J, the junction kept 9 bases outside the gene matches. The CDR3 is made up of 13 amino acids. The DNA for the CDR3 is TGTGCCTGGATGAACAGGGGGGATTGGGAGCAGTACTTC. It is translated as CAWMNRGDWEQYF.

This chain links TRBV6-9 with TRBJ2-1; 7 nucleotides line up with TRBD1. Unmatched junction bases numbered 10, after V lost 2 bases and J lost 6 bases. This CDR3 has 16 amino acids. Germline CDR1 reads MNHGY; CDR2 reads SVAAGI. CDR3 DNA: TGTGCCAGCAGTTATAATGGGACAGCTCCCCTCAATGAGCAGTTCTTC. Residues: CASSYNGTAPLNEQFF.

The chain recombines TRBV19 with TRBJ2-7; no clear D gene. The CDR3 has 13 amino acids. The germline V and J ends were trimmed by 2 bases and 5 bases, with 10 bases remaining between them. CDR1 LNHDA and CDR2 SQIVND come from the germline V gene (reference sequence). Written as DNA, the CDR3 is TGTGCCAGTAGTATAAACACCCTCCACGAGCAGTACTTC. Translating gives CASSINTLHEQYF. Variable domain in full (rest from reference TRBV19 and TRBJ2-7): DGGITQSPKYLFRKEGQNVTLSCEQNLNHDAMYWYRQDPGQGLRLIYYSQIVNDFQKGDIAEGYSVSREKKESFPLTVTSAQKNPTAFYLCASSINTLHEQYFGPGTRLTVT.

The CDR3 region has the DNA TGCGCCAGCAGTGACTCAGGGGGAACTAATGAAAAACTGTTTTTT. This translates into CASSDSGGTNEKLFF. The chain carries TRBV10-2 and TRBJ1-4; 7 bases are a match to TRBD1. Trimming removed 3 bases from V and 1 base from J; junction bases left unmatched: 2. The CDR3 loop spans 15 amino acids. From germline, CDR1 is WSHSY and CDR2 SAAADI.

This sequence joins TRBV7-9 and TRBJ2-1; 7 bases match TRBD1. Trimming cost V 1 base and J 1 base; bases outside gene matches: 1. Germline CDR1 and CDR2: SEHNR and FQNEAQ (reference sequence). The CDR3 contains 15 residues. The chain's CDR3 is CASSLGTGSYNEQFF. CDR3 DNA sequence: TGTGCCAGCAGCTTAGGGACAGGATCCTACAATGAGCAGTTCTTC.